The T cell receptor beta chain described here comes from a study of shared clonotypes between healthy human individuals. Study summary: The people who gave samples were a couple of women and a few men aged 18 to 49.

Recent acute infections and vaccinations were absent in the healthy HIV-negative adult donors. This CDR3 spans 15 amino acids. The germline V gene has CDR1 SEHNR and CDR2 FQNEAQ (reference sequence). Trimming cost V 5 bases and J 3 bases; bases outside gene matches: 9. Libraries were prepared by immunoSEQ multiplex PCR; TCRdb keeps only in-frame clonotypes and omits some of them. The data contain a few million clones, 95% of them seen just once; the ten biggest clones take up roughly 0.13%. Sequenced material: naive CD4+ T cells sorted from blood. The subset was: CD45RA+ positively selected. The origin of this receptor is a man aged 18 to 30 in good health. The chain is built from TRBV7-9 and TRBJ2-5, with 7 bases that match TRBD2. Written as DNA, the CDR3 is TGTGCCAGCAGCCGATTCCGTGGGGGGGAAGAGACCCAGTACTTC. Protein: CASSRFRGGEETQYF.